A single sample is the source of the 4 T cell receptor beta chains below, sequenced in a study of tumor and adjacent non-tumor tissue in lung cancer (dated by TCRdb to the late 2010s). The library was made by multiplex PCR. The instrument was an Illumina HiSeq 2500. TCRbeta libraries were constructed through three rounds of nested PCR with primers (Table S4) according to protocols modified from ARM-PCR. In TCRdb, the public reads were trimmed at Q25 with fastp and aligned with MiXCR, with productive beta chains retained. CDR3 protein duplicates are merged, each entry listing the most common genes and DNA. Present in this sample are 90,000 to 110,000 distinct CDR3 sequences, roughly 73% of which were seen just once. About 40% of the sample belongs to the ten largest clones. RNA was isolated from bulk, unsorted tissue, and RNA quality was assessed with a NanoDrop ND-1000 and an Agilent 2100. What was sequenced was lung tumor tissue. These receptors were collected from a woman aged 55-70 years with non-small cell lung cancer.

A remark on this clonotype: A much more abundant neighbour one base away suggests this may be a read error. The genes are TRBV20-1 and TRBJ2-2; the D gene could be TRBD1 or TRBD2 (6 bases each). Trimming shortened V by 0 bases and J by 9 bases, and 17 bases separated the two germline ends. Germline V CDR1 and CDR2: DFQATT, SNEGSKA (reference sequence). This CDR3 comprises 15 residues. CDR3 sequence reads: CSARDPQGGAWELFF. The CDR3 DNA reads as TGCAGTGCTAGAGATCCACAGGGAGGTGCCTGGGAGCTGTTTTTT.

As for this clonotype: This could be a read error, since a much larger clone is one nucleotide away. The chain uses TRBV28 and TRBJ1-1, with D hard to call. CDR1 is MDHEN and CDR2 is SYDVKM in the germline V gene. The CDR3 runs to 13 residues. The DNA of the CDR3 is TGTGCCAACAGTTTCGTCCTGAACACTGAAGCTTTCTTT. Translated: CANSFVLNTEAFF.

At least ten counts were recorded for this clonotype. The V call is TRBV20-1, the J call TRBJ2-7; 10 nucleotides line up with TRBD2. Germline V gene sequence: CDR1 DFQATT, CDR2 SNEGSKA (reference sequence). Losses at the gene ends were 0 bases for V and 9 bases for J; bases not matched to a gene: 8. This CDR3 is built from 14 residues. DNA of the CDR3: TGCAGTGCTAGAGATGAGCGGGGGGGCCCTACGCAGTACTTC. Encoded protein: CSARDERGGPTQYF.

Points on this clonotype: A much larger clone differs by one base, so this may be a read error. The chain uses TRBV6-2 or TRBV6-3 and TRBJ1-5; D might be TRBD1 (6 bases). Trimming took off 11 bases at V and 6 bases at J, with 17 bases between the two ends. Germline V gene lookup returns CDR1 MNHEY and CDR2 SVGEGT. The CDR3 consists of 13 residues. The CDR3 nucleotides are TGTGCCTGCACATCACAGGGATCTCAGCCCCAGCATTTT. Amino acids: CACTSQGSQPQHF.